A single sample gave rise to the 28 T cell receptor beta chains below, sequenced in a study of shared clonotypes between healthy human individuals. Using immunoSEQ multiplex PCR, the repertoire was profiled, and TCRdb retains in-frame clones only, with some absent. Among 530,000 or so clones listed, 60% to 80% were seen once. Material: PBMCs. These receptors all stem from a woman aged 40-49 years in good health. Some clones in this sample may be carry-over from other donors' samples.

The count of this clone is one. The gene calls are TRBV7-9 and TRBJ2-1, with 12 bases aligning to TRBD2. The V gene end was trimmed by 7 bases and the J gene end by 5 bases; junction bases not matched to a gene: 6. This CDR3 has 15 amino acids. Looked up from germline, CDR1 is SEHNR and CDR2 is FQNEAQ (reference sequence). CDR3 DNA: TGTGCCAGCACCTCGGGACTAGCGGGTCACAATGAGCAGTTCTTC. Encoded protein: CASTSGLAGHNEQFF.

This rearrangement joins TRBV18 to TRBJ1-2, with TRBD1 identical over 7 bases. With 4 bases clipped from V and 6 bases from J, the junction kept 11 bases outside the gene matches. The CDR3 covers 15 residues. CDR1 is KGHSH and CDR2 is LQKENI in the germline V gene. The CDR3 DNA is TGTGCCAGCTCACAACGACAGGGAATGGTCGATGGCTACACCTTC. Translating it yields CASSQRQGMVDGYTF.

This clone was counted a few times. The chain employs TRBV6-1 and TRBJ2-1; 10 positions match TRBD1. The CDR3 loop spans 16 amino acids. Looked up from germline, CDR1 is MNHNS and CDR2 is SASEGT. The trim removed 3 bases at V and 7 bases at J, leaving 9 bases unmatched. CDR3 residues: CASSDPAGDRGNEQFF. Here the CDR3 DNA reads TGTGCCAGCAGTGACCCCGCCGGGGACAGGGGTAATGAGCAGTTCTTC.

This clone was counted once. The chain is built from TRBV27 and TRBJ1-1; TRBD1 might be the D (5 bases). Germline V gives CDR1 MNHEY, CDR2 SMNVEV (reference sequence). Trimming took off 4 bases at V and 1 base at J, with 10 bases between the two ends. The CDR3 has 14 amino acids. This CDR3 reads CASSSWGQNTEAFF. The CDR3 DNA reads as TGTGCCAGCAGTTCGTGGGGCCAGAACACTGAAGCTTTCTTT.

The chain carries TRBV11-2 and TRBJ2-2; no clear D. The V end lost 1 base, the J end lost 0 bases, and 12 bases lay between the germline ends. The CDR3 is 17 amino acids. The V gene's germline CDR1 is SGHAT and CDR2 FQNNGV. Here the CDR3 DNA reads TGTGCCAGCAGCTTAGGAAGACCCAGCGCGAACACCGGGGAGCTGTTTTTT. Residues: CASSLGRPSANTGELFF. Drawing the rest from reference TRBV11-2 and TRBJ2-2, the complete variable domain is EAGVAQSPRYKIIEKRQSVAFWCNPISGHATLYWYQQILGQGPKLLIQFQNNGVVDDSQLPKDRFSAERLKGVDSTLKIQPAKLEDSAVYLCASSLGRPSANTGELFFGEGSRLTVL.

The rearrangement links TRBV7-9 to TRBJ2-1; TRBD2 matches at 8 bases. This CDR3 region has 16 residues. Looked up from germline, CDR1 is SEHNR and CDR2 is FQNEAQ (reference sequence). V lost 0 bases to trimming and J lost 4 bases; unmatched junction nucleotides: 5. The CDR3 DNA follows: TGTGCCAGCAGCTTAGCGCGGGCGGGAGGTTACAATGAGCAGTTCTTC. Protein sequence: CASSLARAGGYNEQFF.

This clone was picked up one time. The chain joins TRBV10-3 to TRBJ2-3, with 7 bases matching TRBD2. V dropped 0 bases and J dropped 8; count of bases not matched to a gene: 2. The CDR3 length is 13 residues. Germline values: CDR1 ENHRY, CDR2 SYGVKD. The CDR3 nucleotides are TGTGCCATCAGTGAGTCGGGAGGGTTTACGCAGTATTTT. Translating gives CAISESGGFTQYF.

The chain has TRBV7-3 and TRBJ2-1; the match to TRBD2 covers 8 bases. Germline V gene sequence: CDR1 SGHTA, CDR2 FQGTGA. Losses at the gene ends were 4 bases for V and 3 bases for J; bases not matched to a gene: 11. The CDR3 sequence is 17 residues long. The chain's CDR3 is CASSSSILAGLYNEQFF. The DNA for the CDR3 is TGTGCCAGCAGCTCATCCATCCTAGCGGGTCTCTACAATGAGCAGTTCTTC.

In this sample, this clone turned up a few times. Different DNA sequences within this sample yield the same CDR3. V gene TRBV7-9 combines with J gene TRBJ1-4, with D unresolved. The V end lost 3 bases, the J end lost 8 bases, and 13 bases lay between the germline ends. The V gene's germline CDR1 is SEHNR and CDR2 FQNEAQ (reference sequence). CDR3 length: 14 amino acids. The CDR3 nucleotides are TGTGCCAGCAGCTTGGGTCAAGGAGAGGAAAAACTGTTTTTT. Amino acid sequence: CASSLGQGEEKLFF.

The chain has TRBV13 and TRBJ2-3; D perhaps matches TRBD2 (6 bases). The V and J ends lost 3 bases and 3 bases respectively, with 13 bases between them. The CDR3 sequence is 15 residues long. Germline values: CDR1 PRHDT, CDR2 FYEKMQ (reference sequence). The chain's CDR3 is CASSFGTGNTDTQYF. The CDR3 DNA reads TGTGCCAGCAGCTTCGGGACTGGAAATACAGATACGCAGTATTTT.

This clone was seen once. The chain uses TRBV30 and TRBJ2-5, with TRBD1 matching 7 bases. Germline CDR1 is GTSNPN and CDR2 is SVGIG (reference sequence). V trimming: 1 base; J trimming: 4 bases; junction bases outside the gene matches: 6. The CDR3 totals 14 residues. The CDR3 DNA is TGTGCCTGGAGTGGGACAGGCGGCGGAGAGACCCAGTACTTC. Its translation is CAWSGTGGGETQYF.

This chain connects TRBV27 to TRBJ2-7; 8 bases map to TRBD1. Germline V gives CDR1 MNHEY, CDR2 SMNVEV (reference sequence). The V segment lost 8 bases and the J segment 0 bases; nucleotides outside the gene matches: 6. This CDR3 contains 14 residues. The CDR3 DNA is TGTGCCAGCTCATACAGGGGGAACTCCTACGAGCAGTACTTC. Its protein product is CASSYRGNSYEQYF.

The chain uses TRBV27 and TRBJ1-5; 7 bases map to TRBD1. Germline V lookup: CDR1 MNHEY, CDR2 SMNVEV (reference sequence). CDR3 length: 16 residues. J was trimmed by 0 bases and V by 5 bases; bases with no gene match: 7. DNA of the CDR3: TGTGCCAGCAGTCCATGGACAGGTTATAGCAATCAGCCCCAGCATTTT. Its translation is CASSPWTGYSNQPQHF.

The rearrangement uses TRBV6-4 and TRBJ2-5; 11 nucleotides match TRBD2. In germline, CDR1 is MRHNA, CDR2 SNTAGT. The V and J ends lost 5 bases and 5 bases, in that order; junction bases with no gene match: 1. The CDR3 covers 13 residues. The CDR3 nucleotides are TGTGCCAGCAGTAGACTAGCGGGGGAGACCCAGTACTTC. Translating gives CASSRLAGETQYF.

V and J are TRBV29-1 and TRBJ2-1; 8 bases match TRBD1. The germline V gene has CDR1 SQVTM and CDR2 ANQGSEA. The CDR3 is 14 residues long. The V gene end was trimmed by 6 bases and the J gene end by 0 bases; junction bases not matched to a gene: 4. CDR3 residues: CSVRTGISYNEQFF. In nucleotides, the CDR3 is TGCAGCGTGAGGACAGGGATCTCCTACAATGAGCAGTTCTTC.

With regard to this clone: Other nucleotide sequences from this sample produce the same CDR3. This chain links TRBV9 with TRBJ2-5; 10 bases agree with TRBD2. In germline, CDR1 is SGDLS, CDR2 YYNGEE. Trimming cost V 2 bases and J 4 bases; bases outside gene matches: 5. The length of the CDR3 is 15 residues. The CDR3 here is CASSVGLAGVETQYF. The CDR3 DNA follows: TGTGCCAGCAGCGTTGGGCTAGCGGGAGTAGAGACCCAGTACTTC.

The chain joins TRBV7-9 to TRBJ2-5, with D hard to call. The CDR3 loop spans 13 amino acids. The V end was cut by 1 base, the J end by 4 bases, with 7 bases between. The germline V gene has CDR1 SEHNR and CDR2 FQNEAQ (reference sequence). CDR3 in amino acids: CASSLVDRETQYF. DNA of the CDR3: TGTGCCAGCAGCTTAGTCGATAGAGAGACCCAGTACTTC.

This clone was counted once. The gene calls are TRBV7-2 and TRBJ2-1; possibly TRBD1 for D (5 bases). The germline V and J ends were trimmed by 1 base and 0 bases, with 19 bases remaining between them. Germline-derived CDR1 and CDR2 are SGHTA and FQGNSA. The CDR3 extends over 19 amino acids. DNA of the CDR3: TGTGCCAGCAGCTTAGGCCCCCAGGGCCTCTCTTACTCCTACAATGAGCAGTTCTTC. Its translation is CASSLGPQGLSYSYNEQFF.

This clone has just a few counts. The chain combines TRBV6-5 with TRBJ2-7; 8 positions agree with TRBD1. The CDR3 covers 13 residues. CDR1 and CDR2 (germline): MNHEY, SVGAGI. V shed 5 bases, J shed 6 bases, and the junction held 6 bases outside the gene matches. The CDR3 DNA sequence: TGTGCCAGCAGTCAGGACAGGGCTAGCGAGCAGTACTTC. Protein sequence: CASSQDRASEQYF.

V is TRBV7-2 and J is TRBJ2-4; D is ambiguous. This CDR3 is built from 13 residues. V was trimmed by 5 bases and J by 6 bases, leaving 11 bases between them. CDR1 SGHTA and CDR2 FQGNSA come from the germline V gene. The CDR3 is CASSQQLRNIQYF. CDR3 DNA: TGTGCCAGCAGCCAGCAACTTCGAAACATTCAGTACTTC.

The J gene is TRBJ2-3, the V gene TRBV9; either TRBD1 or TRBD2 may fit D (5 bases each). Between the trimmed V and J ends, which lost 0 bases and 4 bases, there was a span of 12 bases. This CDR3 is built from 15 residues. Germline-derived CDR1 and CDR2 are SGDLS and YYNGEE. CDR3 residues: CASSVGWGSADTQYF. CDR3 nucleotides: TGTGCCAGCAGCGTAGGGTGGGGGTCCGCAGATACGCAGTATTTT. Looking up the rest from reference TRBV9 and TRBJ2-3 gives the full variable domain: DSGVTQTPKHLITATGQRVTLRCSPRSGDLSVYWYQQSLDQGLQFLIQYYNGEERAKGNILERFSAQQFPDLHSELNLSSLELGDSALYFCASSVGWGSADTQYFGPGTRLTVL.

The chain employs TRBV27 and TRBJ2-1; tentatively, D is TRBD1 (5 bases). Germline assignment: CDR1 MNHEY and CDR2 SMNVEV (reference sequence). This CDR3 has 12 residues. Trimming took 4 bases from V and 6 from J, leaving 7 bases between them. DNA for the CDR3: TGTGCCAGCAGTTCCCAGGGCAATGAGCAGTTCTTC. The encoded protein is CASSSQGNEQFF.

A note on this clone: This clone may be a read error of a much larger clone one base away. This sequence joins TRBV5-4 and TRBJ1-2; 7 bases are a match to TRBD1. Trimming took 4 bases from V and 4 from J; bases not matched to a gene: 1. Germline lookup yields CDR1 SGHNT and CDR2 YYREEE (reference sequence). The CDR3 runs 12 residues. CDR3 residues: CASSPGGYGYTF. The DNA of the CDR3 is TGTGCCAGCAGCCCAGGGGGCTATGGCTACACCTTC.

This chain connects TRBV19 to TRBJ2-3; no clear D. Trimming shortened V by 6 bases and J by 2 bases, and 18 bases separated the two germline ends. The CDR3 covers 16 residues. The germline V gene encodes CDR1 LNHDA and CDR2 SQIVND (reference sequence). Here the CDR3 reads CASSNTGKQATDTQYF. The CDR3 bases are TGTGCCAGTAGCAATACGGGCAAACAAGCCACAGATACGCAGTATTTT.

The genes are TRBV28 and TRBJ1-3; D may be TRBD1 (5 bases). The CDR3 has 17 amino acids. V gave up 6 bases and J gave up 0 bases, with 18 bases separating them. The germline gives CDR1 MDHEN, CDR2 SYDVKM. The CDR3 nucleotides read TGTGCCAGCAGCTCCGCTCTGGGGGGGGGCTCTGGAAACACCATATATTTT. Amino acid sequence: CASSSALGGGSGNTIYF.

This clone was seen a few times. This chain joins TRBV6-6 and TRBJ2-7; D uncertain. The germline V gene has CDR1 MNHNY and CDR2 SVGAGI (reference sequence). CDR3 length: 13 residues. Trimming took 5 bases from V and 6 from J, leaving 14 bases between them. CDR3 region: CASSPRLLTEQYF. CDR3 coding DNA: TGTGCCAGCAGTCCTCGACTCCTGACCGAGCAGTACTTC.

V usage is TRBV4-3 and J usage is TRBJ2-4, with a weak D call TRBD2 (5 bases). The V gene lost 0 bases and the J gene lost 12 bases, with 15 bases spanning the gap. Per germline, CDR1 LGHNA and CDR2 YSLEER. This CDR3 is 14 amino acids long. DNA of the CDR3: TGCGCCAGCAGCCAAGACTTGAACATCGGGGATCAGTACTTC. Protein sequence: CASSQDLNIGDQYF.

This chain connects TRBV30 to TRBJ1-4; D is possibly TRBD1 (5 bases). The germline gives CDR1 GTSNPN, CDR2 SVGIG (reference sequence). Deletions cut 0 bases from V and 8 bases from J, with 13 bases between. The CDR3 consists of 14 residues. The CDR3 here is CAWSVGSGGEKLFF. In DNA form, the CDR3 reads TGTGCCTGGAGTGTGGGCAGCGGGGGGGAAAAACTGTTTTTT.